The rows below give T cell receptor beta chains drawn from one sample of a study of human T cells and chemical hapten exposure. Each CDR3 protein gets one entry after TCRdb re-called the RACE reads with MiXCR. The sample consists of over 300,000 distinct CDR3 sequences, roughly 5% of them appearing once. The sample was whole blood, taken in connection with sensitization to the hapten diphenylcyclopropenone (DPC). These receptors all stem from a woman aged 50 to 65 with alopecia areata. Some clones in this sample may be carry-over from other donors' samples. CDR3s include the opening cysteine and the closing phenylalanine or tryptophan. Each record gives: D gene, J gene, CDR3 length, V gene, clone size, CDR3 protein, CDR3 DNA. D genes are given only for firm matches. For some rows the clone size is stated as once, few or many, or as a class when expanded; others skip it.

TRBD2,TRBJ2-3,16,TRBV24-1,many,CATSYDSGGSTDTQYF,TGTGCCACCAGTTATGATTCGGGAGGGTCGACAGATACGCAGTATTTT
-,TRBJ1-3,21,TRBV14,many,CASSQGEGAEVPLLSGNTIYF,TGTGCCAGCAGCCAAGGGGAAGGGGCAGAGGTCCCTCTACTCTCTGGAAACACCATATATTTT
-,TRBJ1-4,14,TRBV3-1,-,CASSPKAALEKLFF,TGTGCCAGCTCCCCTAAGGCAGCCCTTGAAAAACTGTTTTTT
-,TRBJ1-2,14,TRBV2,many,CASSIRVANYGYTF,TGTGCCAGCAGTATCAGGGTAGCTAACTATGGCTACACCTTC
-,TRBJ2-7,12,TRBV28,-,CASNSGSYEQYF,TGTGCCAGCAATAGCGGCTCCTACGAGCAGTACTTC
-,TRBJ2-5,15,TRBV3-1,few,CASSQVPDNQETQYF,TGTGCCAGCAGCCAAGTCCCCGATAACCAAGAGACCCAGTACTTC
-,TRBJ1-3,16,TRBV9,-,CASSHSKRGGGNTIYF,TGTGCCAGCAGCCACTCTAAGCGAGGAGGGGGAAACACCATATATTTT
TRBD2,TRBJ2-7,16,TRBV6-6,few,CASSLHPTSGMGEQYF,TGTGCCAGCAGTCTACACCCGACTAGCGGGATGGGGGAGCAGTACTTC
-,TRBJ1-5,12,TRBV6-6,many,CASRWENQPQHF,TGTGCCAGCAGATGGGAGAATCAGCCCCAGCATTTT
-,TRBJ2-7,14,TRBV7-9,-,CASSPTGTQYEQYF,TGTGCCAGCAGCCCAACCGGGACCCAATACGAGCAGTACTTC
-,TRBJ1-3,14,TRBV12-3/TRBV12-4,few,CASSFSPRTAAEGF,TGTGCCAGCAGTTTCTCCCCCAGGACGGCGGCGGAAGGTTTT
-,TRBJ1-4,12,TRBV12-3/TRBV12-4,many,CASSSPNEKLFF,TGTGCCAGCAGTTCCCCTAATGAAAAACTGTTTTTT
-,TRBJ2-5,13,TRBV12-3/TRBV12-4,-,CASTPGSSETQYF,TGTGCCAGCACCCCGGGTAGCAGCGAGACCCAGTACTTC
-,TRBJ1-5,15,TRBV6-5,many,CASSYDATLGQPQHF,TGTGCCAGCAGTTACGACGCCACGCTCGGTCAGCCCCAGCATTTT
TRBD2,TRBJ2-7,19,TRBV12-3/TRBV12-4,-,CASSSQGRPTSGSSYEQYF,TGTGCCAGCAGTTCTCAGGGAAGACCTACTAGCGGGAGCTCCTACGAGCAGTACTTC
-,TRBJ1-4,14,TRBV29-1,few,CSARGAGVNEKLFF,TGCAGCGCCCGAGGGGCGGGAGTTAATGAAAAACTGTTTTTT
-,TRBJ2-7,13,TRBV14,many,CASSRDHLYEQYF,TGTGCCAGCAGCCGGGACCACCTCTACGAGCAGTACTTC
-,TRBJ1-3,13,TRBV29-1,-,CSVGKGTGNTIYF,TGCAGCGTTGGAAAGGGTACTGGAAACACCATATATTTT
TRBD2,TRBJ2-3,16,TRBV6-2/TRBV6-3,few,CASSYRAGGRVNTQYF,TGTGCCAGCAGTTACAGGGCGGGGGGGCGAGTGAATACGCAGTATTTT
-,TRBJ1-3,15,TRBV6-6,-,CASSYPTDPGNTIYF,TGTGCCAGCAGTTACCCGACGGACCCTGGAAACACCATATATTTT
-,TRBJ2-6,15,TRBV6-5,many,CASSYSQTGANVLTF,TGTGCCAGCAGTTACTCCCAGACTGGGGCCAACGTCCTGACTTTC
-,TRBJ2-1,13,TRBV3-1,many,CASSQKGGNEQFF,TGTGCCAGCAGCCAAAAAGGGGGCAATGAGCAGTTCTTC
-,TRBJ1-2,14,TRBV20-1,-,CSARDLGQVGGYTF,TGCAGTGCTAGAGATCTGGGGCAGGTGGGTGGCTACACCTTC
TRBD2,TRBJ2-1,16,TRBV20-1,many,CSATQLAGKYYNEQFF,TGCAGTGCTACCCAACTAGCGGGAAAATATTACAATGAGCAGTTCTTC
-,TRBJ1-2,14,TRBV5-5,few,CASSSGLLTDGYTF,TGTGCCAGCAGCTCGGGACTTCTAACTGATGGCTACACCTTC
TRBD2,TRBJ2-5,16,TRBV7-2,many,CASSTSSGGPQETQYF,TGTGCCAGCAGCACGTCTAGCGGGGGACCCCAAGAGACCCAGTACTTC
TRBD1,TRBJ1-5,18,TRBV3-1,many,CASSQGQGVGYSNQPQHF,TGTGCCAGCAGCCAAGGACAGGGAGTGGGATATAGCAATCAGCCCCAGCATTTT
-,TRBJ1-5,12,TRBV20-1,many,CSASGLNQPQHF,TGCAGTGCTAGCGGACTCAATCAGCCCCAGCATTTT
-,TRBJ1-3,14,TRBV11-2,-,CASSLEWAGNTIYF,TGTGCCAGCAGCTTAGAGTGGGCCGGAAACACCATATATTTT
TRBD1,TRBJ2-7,12,TRBV28,many,CASSLPGGLQYF,TGTGCCAGCAGTTTACCAGGGGGATTGCAGTACTTC
-,TRBJ2-3,14,TRBV6-2/TRBV6-3,-,CASSYRSLTDTQYF,TGTGCCAGCAGTTACCGGTCGCTAACAGATACGCAGTATTTT
TRBD1,TRBJ2-2,14,TRBV29-1,-,CSPRTGPNTGELFF,TGCAGCCCTCGGACAGGGCCGAACACCGGGGAGCTGTTTTTT
-,TRBJ2-3,11,TRBV20-1,many,CSVLTTDTQYF,TGCAGTGTTCTTACTACCGATACGCAGTATTTT
TRBD1,TRBJ1-3,16,TRBV12-3/TRBV12-4,-,CASSLFPGGSPNTIYF,TGTGCCAGCAGTTTGTTCCCAGGGGGCTCGCCAAACACCATATATTTT
TRBD1,TRBJ2-7,15,TRBV7-2,many,CASSPTWQGDYEQYF,TGTGCCAGCAGCCCCACGTGGCAGGGGGATTACGAGCAGTACTTC
TRBD1,TRBJ1-1,12,TRBV20-1,many,CSAKTGRAEAFF,TGCAGTGCTAAGACAGGGAGAGCTGAAGCTTTCTTT
-,TRBJ1-2,15,TRBV19,-,CASSATQAANYGYTF,TGTGCCAGTAGTGCGACACAGGCTGCTAACTATGGCTACACCTTC
TRBD1,TRBJ2-7,13,TRBV10-3,many,CAIRGTVDYEQYF,TGTGCCATCAGGGGGACAGTCGACTACGAGCAGTACTTC
-,TRBJ1-1,13,TRBV6-1,many,CASNRAKNTEAFF,TGTGCCAGTAACAGGGCGAAGAACACTGAAGCTTTCTTT
-,TRBJ2-7,12,TRBV10-3,many,CAISDNSYEQYF,TGTGCCATCAGTGACAACTCCTACGAGCAGTACTTC
-,TRBJ2-5,12,TRBV28,many,CASSFREGAQYF,TGTGCCAGCAGTTTCCGTGAAGGGGCCCAGTACTTC
-,TRBJ1-4,16,TRBV12-3/TRBV12-4,-,CASSSRGGLPNEKLFF,TGTGCCAGCAGCTCGCGTGGGGGGCTACCTAATGAAAAACTGTTTTTT
TRBD1,TRBJ1-4,16,TRBV6-1,few,CATPGTDRATNEKLFF,TGTGCCACTCCGGGGACAGACAGAGCAACTAATGAAAAACTGTTTTTT
TRBD2,TRBJ2-1,16,TRBV5-6,few,CASSLSVSGYYNEQFF,TGTGCCAGCAGCCTTTCCGTTAGCGGGTACTACAATGAGCAGTTCTTC
-,TRBJ1-5,15,TRBV6-5,-,CASSYSGLNNQPQHF,TGTGCCAGCAGTTACTCGGGACTGAACAATCAGCCCCAGCATTTT
-,TRBJ2-3,15,TRBV5-5,many,CASRMWPNPTDTQYF,TGTGCCAGCAGGATGTGGCCCAATCCCACAGATACGCAGTATTTT
-,TRBJ2-3,16,TRBV5-1,few,CASRLEQTGVSDTQYF,TGCGCCAGCAGGCTCGAGCAAACCGGGGTCTCAGATACGCAGTATTTT
-,TRBJ2-7,14,TRBV12-3/TRBV12-4,many,CASSFLSASYEQYF,TGTGCCAGCAGTTTTCTAAGCGCCTCCTACGAGCAGTACTTC